What follows are 8 T cell receptor beta chains derived from one specimen sequenced in a study of blood T cell repertoires in COVID-19. The assay was immunoSEQ multiplex PCR, and TCRdb's table has in-frame clones only and misses some. There are approximately 360,000 clones in the sample; around 90% occur only once, and 1% to 1.5% lies in the top ten. Sequenced material: peripheral blood. The receptors were sampled from a man in his forties with acute or convalescent COVID-19.

With respect to this clone: Other DNA sequences in the same sample also yield this CDR3. The chain is built from TRBV29-1 and TRBJ1-1; TRBD1 matches 10 bases. CDR1 and CDR2 (germline): SQVTM, ANQGSEA. The CDR3 consists of 13 residues. After removal of 1 base from V and 5 bases from J, the junction contained 1 base not matched to a gene. The CDR3 DNA reads TGCAGCGTTGAAGGGACAGGGGGGACTGAAGCTTTCTTT. Its translation: CSVEGTGGTEAFF.

V gene TRBV19 combines with J gene TRBJ2-3; 7 bases align to TRBD1. The ends lost 9 bases at V and 4 bases at J; junction bases unmatched: 19. The CDR3 is 17 residues long. Germline loops: CDR1 LNHDA, CDR2 SQIVND (reference sequence). Written as DNA, the CDR3 is TGTGCCAGGCCTACGCGGAACGGGACAGTGCACCCAGATACGCAGTATTTT. Amino acids: CARPTRNGTVHPDTQYF.

V is TRBV27 and J is TRBJ1-2; a possible D gene is TRBD1 (5 bases). V was cut by 2 bases and J by 4 bases, with 11 bases left in between. Germline CDR1 is MNHEY and CDR2 is SMNVEV (reference sequence). This CDR3 region has 14 residues. The CDR3 reads CASSLSGQGYGYTF. The CDR3 coding sequence is TGTGCCAGCAGTTTAAGTGGGCAGGGCTATGGCTACACCTTC.

The chain uses TRBV19 and TRBJ1-3, with 7 positions matching TRBD1. The CDR3 extends over 14 amino acids. V was pared by 5 bases and J by 1 base, with 2 bases of the junction left unmatched. Germline-derived CDR1 and CDR2 are LNHDA and SQIVND (reference sequence). CDR3 sequence: CASSDRASGNTIYF. CDR3 coding DNA: TGTGCCAGTAGTGACAGGGCATCTGGAAACACCATATATTTT.

The genes are TRBV28 and TRBJ2-1; TRBD2 aligns across 15 bases. The CDR3 consists of 15 residues. Germline CDR1 reads MDHEN; CDR2 reads SYDVKM. V gave up 8 bases and J gave up 10 bases; unmatched junction bases: 9. The CDR3 here is CASVGRGLAGGEQFF. The CDR3 DNA reads as TGTGCCAGCGTCGGACGGGGACTAGCGGGAGGCGAGCAGTTCTTC.

The count of this clone is one. The rearrangement joins TRBV29-1 to TRBJ1-1; D not certain. The CDR3 has 12 residues. Germline-derived CDR1 and CDR2 are SQVTM and ANQGSEA. V was shortened by 4 bases and J by 0 bases, with 6 bases between the two germline ends. The CDR3 region is CSVGGLNTEAFF. DNA of the CDR3: TGCAGCGTTGGAGGGTTGAACACTGAAGCTTTCTTT.

The chain uses TRBV6-5 and TRBJ2-2; D not certain. The CDR3 is 14 residues long. CDR1 and CDR2 (germline): MNHEY, SVGAGI. V lost 7 bases and J lost 8, with 17 bases in between. The CDR3 region is CASTQPYVLGELFF. For the CDR3, the DNA is TGTGCCAGCACTCAACCATATGTTCTAGGGGAGCTGTTTTTT.

This sequence joins TRBV3-1 (or the pseudogene TRBV3-2) and TRBJ2-1, with TRBD2 identical over 9 bases. The CDR3 extends over 15 amino acids. Germline V gene sequence: CDR1 LGHDT, CDR2 YNNKEL (reference sequence). Trimming removed 4 bases from V and 8 bases from J; junction bases left unmatched: 9. The CDR3 region has the DNA TGTGCCAGCAGCCCGCCGGGACTAGCTGTACATGAGCAGTTCTTC. Its protein is CASSPPGLAVHEQFF.